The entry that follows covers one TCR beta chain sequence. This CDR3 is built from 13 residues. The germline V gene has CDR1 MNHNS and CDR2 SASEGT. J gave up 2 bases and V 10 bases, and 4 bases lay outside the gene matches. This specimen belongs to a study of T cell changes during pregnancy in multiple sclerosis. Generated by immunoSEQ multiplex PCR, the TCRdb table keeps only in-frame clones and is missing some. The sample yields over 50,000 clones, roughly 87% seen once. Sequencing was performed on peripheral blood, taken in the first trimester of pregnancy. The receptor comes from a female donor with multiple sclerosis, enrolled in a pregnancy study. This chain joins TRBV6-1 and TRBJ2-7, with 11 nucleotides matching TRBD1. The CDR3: CAIPGQGAYEQYF. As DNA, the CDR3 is TGTGCCATACCGGGACAGGGGGCCTACGAGCAGTACTTC.